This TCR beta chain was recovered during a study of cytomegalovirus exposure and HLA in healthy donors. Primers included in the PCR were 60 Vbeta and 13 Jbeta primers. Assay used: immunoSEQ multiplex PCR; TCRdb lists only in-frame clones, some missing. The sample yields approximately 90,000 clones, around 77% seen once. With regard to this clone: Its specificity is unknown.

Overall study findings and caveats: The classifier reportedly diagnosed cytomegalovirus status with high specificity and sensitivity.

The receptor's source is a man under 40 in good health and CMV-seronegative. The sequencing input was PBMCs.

The CDR3 nucleotides read TGTGCCTGGAGTGCACAGGGGGCGGTTGGCTACACCTTC. Residues: CAWSAQGAVGYTF. The genes are TRBV30 and TRBJ1-2; the match to TRBD1 covers 9 bases. Germline V CDR1 and CDR2: GTSNPN, SVGIG (reference sequence). The CDR3 sequence is 13 residues long. J was trimmed by 7 bases and V by 1 base; bases with no gene match: 4.